This T cell receptor beta chain was captured by sequencing in a study of cytomegalovirus exposure and HLA in healthy donors. Details on this clone: Its antigen is not identified.

V lost 2 bases to trimming and J lost 7 bases, with 12 bases between them. Germline CDR1 and CDR2: KGHSH and LQKENI. This CDR3 is built from 15 residues. Study outcomes and limitations: In a later analysis, at a false discovery rate of 0.05, under 20,000 TCR beta sequences were associated with HLA alleles. Roughly even sequencing depth across donors was the assumption behind the presence/absence analyses. Cytomegalovirus-associated status was assigned to about 170 TCR beta chains. Follow-up analysis later connected one missense variant in DCLRE1C with trimming of TCR beta V- and J-genes.

It was with 60 Vbeta and 13 Jbeta primers that the PCR ran. The assay was immunoSEQ multiplex PCR, and TCRdb's table has in-frame clones only and misses some. Of roughly 110,000 clones listed, roughly 80% are singletons. Specimen: PBMCs. This clonotype originated in a man aged 50-60 years in good health and CMV-seronegative. The rearrangement joins TRBV18 to TRBJ1-6, with D unclear. The CDR3 loop reads CASSPTGVANSPLHF. In nucleotides, the CDR3 is TGTGCCAGCTCACCAACCGGGGTGGCCAATTCACCCCTCCACTTT.